Following are 15 T cell receptor beta chains from one sample sequenced in a study of cytomegalovirus exposure and HLA in healthy donors. Primers: 60 Vbeta forward and 13 Jbeta reverse. Profiled with immunoSEQ multiplex PCR; TCRdb holds only in-frame clones, not every one. The sample consists of around 190,000 clones, roughly 82% of them appearing once. Sequenced input: PBMCs. These receptors came from a woman in her 50s in good health and CMV-seronegative.

This clone turned up a few times. The chain combines TRBV15 with TRBJ2-1; D possibly corresponds to TRBD2 (5 bases). Germline CDR1 LNHNV, CDR2 YYDKDF (reference sequence). V lost 3 bases to trimming and J lost 7 bases, with 13 bases between them. The CDR3 consists of 14 residues. The CDR3 reads CATSRDFPGNEQFF. In DNA form, the CDR3 reads TGTGCCACCAGCAGGGACTTTCCGGGGAATGAGCAGTTCTTC. Full variable domain (remainder filled in from reference TRBV15 and TRBJ2-1): DAMVIQNPRYQVTQFGKPVTLSCSQTLNHNVMYWYQQKSSQAPKLLFHYYDKDFNNEADTPDNFQSRRPNTSFCFLDIRSPGLGDTAMYLCATSRDFPGNEQFFGPGTRLTVL.

This rearrangement joins TRBV10-3 to TRBJ1-3; perhaps TRBD1 as D (6 bases). Between the trimmed V and J ends, which lost 8 bases and 2 bases, there was a span of 10 bases. This CDR3 contains 13 residues. Germline CDR1 reads ENHRY; CDR2 reads SYGVKD. The CDR3 reads CAISAGAGNTIYF. CDR3 in DNA: TGTGCCATCTCTGCAGGGGCTGGAAACACCATATATTTT.

This clone appeared a few times. This chain joins TRBV15 and TRBJ2-7; TRBD1 is a possible D gene (5 bases). Per germline, CDR1 LNHNV and CDR2 YYDKDF (reference sequence). The CDR3 runs 14 residues. The ends were cut back, 0 bases at V and 0 bases at J, with 6 bases in the middle. CDR3 sequence reads: CATSRDQGSYEQYF. CDR3 sequence (DNA): TGTGCCACCAGCAGAGACCAGGGCTCCTACGAGCAGTACTTC.

The rearrangement uses TRBV21-1 and TRBJ1-5. TRBV21-1 is labeled a pseudogene. This CDR3 is 16 amino acids long. The CDR3: CASRGRNLFSNQPQHF. As DNA, the CDR3 is TGTGCCAGCAGGGGGAGAAACCTTTTTAGCAATCAGCCCCAGCATTTT.

Details on this clone: One junction end disagrees with the germline gene, perhaps due to a read error. Different DNA sequences within this sample yield the same CDR3. This chain connects TRBV5-8 to TRBJ1-5; 9 positions match TRBD1. The CDR3 extends over 15 amino acids. Germline CDR1 and CDR2: SGHTS and YDEGEE. The DNA of the CDR3 is TGTGCCAGCAGTCGCGGGACAGGGAAGAATCAGCCCCAGCATTTC. Translating it yields CASSRGTGKNQPQHF.

The V call is TRBV27, the J call TRBJ1-5; unclear D gene. CDR3 length equals 17 residues. Germline assignment: CDR1 MNHEY and CDR2 SMNVEV (reference sequence). V lost 6 bases and J 0 bases, leaving 18 bases between the germline ends. CDR3 protein: CASSLTAGSYSNQPQHF. CDR3 bases: TGTGCCAGCAGCCTGACTGCGGGGTCGTATAGCAATCAGCCCCAGCATTTT.

Comments on this clone: Other DNA sequences from this sample encode an identical CDR3 as well. The rearrangement links TRBV6-5 to TRBJ2-7; no firm D call. Germline-derived CDR1 and CDR2 are MNHEY and SVGAGI. This CDR3 has 11 residues. Trimming left V 2 bases short and J 3 bases short, with 2 bases between. DNA for the CDR3: TGTGCCAGCAGTTACCTCTACGAGCAGTACTTC. Its protein is CASSYLYEQYF.

This clone was seen once. The chain links TRBV7-9 to TRBJ1-5, with TRBD1 matching over 9 bases. J was trimmed by 0 bases and V by 5 bases; bases with no gene match: 2. The CDR3 is 15 amino acids. Germline V gives CDR1 SEHNR, CDR2 FQNEAQ (reference sequence). CDR3 coding DNA: TGTGCCAGCAGCCCACAGGGGGCTAGCAATCAGCCCCAGCATTTT. It is translated as CASSPQGASNQPQHF.

This clone was observed a single time. V usage is TRBV18 and J usage is TRBJ2-6; D might be TRBD1 (5 bases). The germline V gene encodes CDR1 KGHSH and CDR2 LQKENI. The CDR3 is 16 residues long. Trimming took 0 bases from V and 2 from J, leaving 8 bases between them. This CDR3 is CASSPPAGTGANVLTF. CDR3 DNA sequence: TGTGCCAGCTCACCACCAGCAGGGACTGGGGCCAACGTCCTGACTTTC.

The count of this clone is one. V is TRBV28 and J is TRBJ2-7; D is uncertain. There are 14 residues in the CDR3. In germline, CDR1 is MDHEN, CDR2 SYDVKM. V was clipped by 2 bases and J by 3 bases, with 11 bases between them. The CDR3 protein is CASSLTVLYYEQYF. CDR3 nucleotide sequence: TGTGCCAGCAGTTTAACTGTATTATACTACGAGCAGTACTTC.

This clone has just one count. J is TRBJ1-3 and V is TRBV10-1; 7 bases fit TRBD1. Germline V lookup: CDR1 WNHNN, CDR2 SYGVQD (reference sequence). The CDR3 extends over 16 amino acids. Trimming at V came to 8 bases and at J to 1 base, leaving 11 bases not matched to a gene. CDR3 residues: CASGRGTADSGNTIYF. The CDR3 DNA is TGCGCCAGCGGCCGGGGGACAGCGGATTCTGGAAACACCATATATTTT.

In this sample, this clone turned up once. The chain combines TRBV9 with TRBJ2-5, with 9 bases aligning to TRBD2. V shed 4 bases, J shed 1 base, and the junction held 8 bases outside the gene matches. The CDR3 totals 16 residues. Germline lookup yields CDR1 SGDLS and CDR2 YYNGEE. The chain's CDR3 is CASSRGSGGPQETQYF. The CDR3 bases are TGTGCCAGCAGCCGGGGTAGCGGGGGCCCCCAAGAGACCCAGTACTTC.

The chain employs TRBV9 and TRBJ2-3; tentative D call: TRBD2 (6 bases). The CDR3 has 17 amino acids. CDR1 and CDR2 (germline): SGDLS, YYNGEE. Trimming removed 0 bases at V and 4 bases at J, with 18 bases between. The chain's CDR3 is CASSVDSEGRRPDTQYF. CDR3 DNA: TGTGCCAGCAGCGTAGACTCGGAGGGGAGGCGGCCAGATACGCAGTATTTT. The variable domain in full, with the rest retrieved from reference TRBV9 and TRBJ2-3, is DSGVTQTPKHLITATGQRVTLRCSPRSGDLSVYWYQQSLDQGLQFLIQYYNGEERAKGNILERFSAQQFPDLHSELNLSSLELGDSALYFCASSVDSEGRRPDTQYFGPGTRLTVL.

The chain employs TRBV6-1 and TRBJ1-5, with a possible D match to TRBD1 (6 bases). Deletions cut 5 bases from V and 4 bases from J, with 6 bases between. This CDR3 comprises 12 residues. Germline CDR1 MNHNS, CDR2 SASEGT. The CDR3 DNA is TGTGCCAGCAGTCAGGGGAATCAGCCCCAGCATTTT. It encodes CASSQGNQPQHF.

This chain links TRBV9 with TRBJ1-1, with D uncertain. V dropped 0 bases and J dropped 5 bases, with 11 bases sitting between them. Looked up from germline, CDR1 is SGDLS and CDR2 is YYNGEE. The CDR3 sequence is 14 residues long. CDR3 in amino acids: CASSVGTQPTEAFF. The CDR3 nucleotides read TGTGCCAGCAGCGTAGGGACTCAACCTACTGAAGCTTTCTTT.